Listed here is a single TCR beta chain. Under the authors' procedure: Reference gene primers were amplified, and this amplification served to estimate nucleated cell counts. Assay: immunoSEQ multiplex PCR; the TCRdb copy retains only in-frame clones and omits some. V and J calls and clone size are those listed in that table; D and trimming were worked out from the DNA. The sample lists about 140,000 clones; approximately 81% were seen once. The data were taken from a study of blood T cell repertoires in COVID-19. Study context: Sites in the United States, Italy and Spain provided acute and convalescent COVID-19 samples. PBMCs, B-cell-depleted T cells, or T cells were the source of the cDNA or gDNA that made up the material.

The TCR originated in a human donor in a cohort sampled during active COVID-19. Sequenced input: peripheral blood.

The CDR3 DNA is TGTGCCAGTAAGGACAGGGCGAGCTCCTACGAGCAGTACTTC. It translates to CASKDRASSYEQYF. The chain combines TRBV28 with TRBJ2-7; TRBD1 matches 8 bases. In germline, CDR1 is MDHEN, CDR2 SYDVKM. After removal of 9 bases from V and 0 bases from J, the junction contained 7 bases not matched to a gene. This CDR3 comprises 14 residues.